This T cell receptor beta chain was identified in a study of cytomegalovirus exposure and HLA in healthy donors. 60 Vbeta and 13 Jbeta primers were used in PCR. Sequencing was performed with immunoSEQ multiplex PCR; in TCRdb, only in-frame clones are kept and a portion is missing. The data contain about 170,000 clones, over 70% of them seen just once; the ten biggest clones take up approximately 3.4%. The CDR3 is 15 residues long. The germline CDR1 and CDR2 sequences are SGHRS and YFSETQ. Deletions cut 0 bases from V and 4 bases from J, with 13 bases between. The TCR comes from a woman aged 45-60 years in good health and CMV-seropositive. Sequencing input: PBMCs. The V call is TRBV5-1, the J call TRBJ1-2; D possibly corresponds to TRBD1 (6 bases). CDR3 loop: CASSLEGGGPYGYTF. For the CDR3, the DNA is TGCGCCAGCAGCTTGGAAGGCGGGGGCCCCTATGGCTACACCTTC.